A single sample is the source of the 6 T cell receptor beta chains below, sequenced in a study of shared clonotypes between healthy human individuals. The table came from immunoSEQ multiplex PCR; TCRdb's copy has only in-frame clones and leaves some out. The sample includes roughly 2.6 million clones, approximately 94% of them seen just once. Sequenced input: naive CD4+ T cells sorted from blood. Indicated subset: CD45RA+ positively selected. The origin of the receptors is a man aged 18 to 30 in good health.

A remark on this clone: The sample holds other DNA sequences that translate to the same CDR3. V is TRBV9 and J is TRBJ2-5; 15 nucleotides agree with TRBD2. Germline-derived CDR1 and CDR2 are SGDLS and YYNGEE. V lost 4 bases and J lost 2; bases outside the gene matches: 3. CDR3 length: 16 residues. In DNA form, the CDR3 reads TGTGCCAGCAGCCCAGGACTAGCGGGGGGGCAAGAGACCCAGTACTTC. Its protein is CASSPGLAGGQETQYF.

The chain recombines TRBV2 with TRBJ1-4, with D perhaps TRBD1 (6 bases). V dropped 6 bases and J dropped 2 bases, with 10 bases sitting between them. Germline CDR1 and CDR2: SNHLY and FYNNEI. This CDR3 contains 14 residues. CDR3: CASRLQGTNEKLFF. The CDR3 DNA reads as TGTGCCAGCAGATTACAGGGCACTAATGAAAAACTGTTTTTT. Variable domain in full (rest from reference TRBV2 and TRBJ1-4): EPEVTQTPSHQVTQMGQEVILRCVPISNHLYFYWYRQILGQKVEFLVSFYNNEISEKSEIFDDQFSVERPDGSNFTLKIRSTKLEDSAMYFCASRLQGTNEKLFFGSGTQLSVL.

The gene calls are TRBV6-6 and TRBJ2-5, with D hard to call. The CDR3 consists of 14 residues. Trimming shortened V by 0 bases and J by 5 bases, and 10 bases separated the two germline ends. The germline V gene has CDR1 MNHNY and CDR2 SVGAGI (reference sequence). The CDR3 DNA sequence: TGTGCCAGCAGTTACTCTAAGCTGGGGGAGACCCAGTACTTC. As protein: CASSYSKLGETQYF.

This sequence joins TRBV11-2 and TRBJ1-5; perhaps TRBD1 as D (5 bases). Per the germline V gene, CDR1 is SGHAT and CDR2 is FQNNGV. V dropped 3 bases and J dropped 3 bases, with 9 bases sitting between them. The CDR3 is 14 amino acids. CDR3 in DNA: TGTGCCAGCAGCTTTGGACACCTCAATCAGCCCCAGCATTTT. This translates into CASSFGHLNQPQHF.

This clone is a singleton in its sample. The rearrangement joins TRBV19 to TRBJ2-3; the D gene is possibly TRBD2 (6 bases). Trimming shortened V by 4 bases and J by 3 bases, and 14 bases separated the two germline ends. Germline assignment: CDR1 LNHDA and CDR2 SQIVND (reference sequence). The CDR3 is 15 residues long. In DNA, the CDR3 is TGTGCCAGTAGTACACAACGGGAGACTACAGATACGCAGTATTTT. It yields the protein CASSTQRETTDTQYF. Based on the CDR3 plus reference TRBV19 and TRBJ2-3, the full variable domain is DGGITQSPKYLFRKEGQNVTLSCEQNLNHDAMYWYRQDPGQGLRLIYYSQIVNDFQKGDIAEGYSVSREKKESFPLTVTSAQKNPTAFYLCASSTQRETTDTQYFGPGTRLTVL.

With regard to this clone: The sample holds other DNA sequences that translate to the same CDR3. V and J are TRBV9 and TRBJ2-3; 10 bases map to TRBD1. The CDR3 has 16 residues. Unmatched junction bases numbered 4, after V lost 2 bases and J lost 1 base. Germline V gene data show CDR1 as SGDLS and CDR2 as YYNGEE. CDR3 sequence: CASSVGQGLGTDTQYF. DNA of the CDR3: TGTGCCAGCAGCGTGGGACAGGGGTTGGGCACAGATACGCAGTATTTT. The full variable domain, in which reference TRBV9 and TRBJ2-3 provide the parts outside the CDR3, is DSGVTQTPKHLITATGQRVTLRCSPRSGDLSVYWYQQSLDQGLQFLIQYYNGEERAKGNILERFSAQQFPDLHSELNLSSLELGDSALYFCASSVGQGLGTDTQYFGPGTRLTVL.